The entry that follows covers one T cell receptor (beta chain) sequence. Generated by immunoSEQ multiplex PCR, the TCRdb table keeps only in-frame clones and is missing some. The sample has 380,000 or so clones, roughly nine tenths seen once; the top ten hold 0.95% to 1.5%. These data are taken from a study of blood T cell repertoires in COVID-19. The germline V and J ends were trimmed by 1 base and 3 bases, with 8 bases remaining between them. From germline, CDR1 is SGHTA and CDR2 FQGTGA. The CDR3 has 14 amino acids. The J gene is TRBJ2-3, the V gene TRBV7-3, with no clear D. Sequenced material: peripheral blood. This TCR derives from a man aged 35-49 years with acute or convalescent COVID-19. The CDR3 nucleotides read TGTGCCAGCAGCTTAATGGCTTATACAGATACGCAGTATTTT. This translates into CASSLMAYTDTQYF.